This T cell receptor beta chain was captured by sequencing in a study of identical twins (dated by TCRdb to the mid-2010s). Background on the whole study: The study deep-sequenced TCR alpha and beta repertoires from monozygotic twins, unrelated adults of various ages and cord blood to test whether fetal clonotypes persist. Replicate twin experiments were performed at different times using different library preparation protocols to rule out contamination.

Here is what the overall study found, with its caveats: Out-of-frame TCR alpha sharing in monozygotic twins was systematically underestimated by recombination models, whereas sharing between unrelated individuals was in agreement with the recombination models. Compared with coincidental sharing between unrelated individuals, out-of-frame TCR alpha sequences shared between twins had an excess of sequences with low generation probability. Invariant T cells such as MAIT and iNKT could partly confound zero-insertion analyses, although diverse VJ usage argued against such confounding for most clonotypes. A weaker excess of twin sharing was found in beta out-of-frame sequences because the signal-to-noise ratio was lowered by fewer shared sequences. Fewer insertions were carried by abundant cord blood beta clonotypes, a similar but weaker trend appeared in young adult naive repertoires, and no such trend appeared in memory repertoires. Conclusions relied on cross-sectional statistical analysis, since the same donors could not be followed over many years.

This clonotype has a single count. Its antigen is still unknown. One base away there is no much larger clone; base qualities are not given. One read gives only weak evidence. Libraries were constructed by 5' RACE. Reads for this sample came from an Illumina HiSeq 2000. Template switching added a universal primer binding site, and the final cDNA carried a unique molecular identifier that allowed TCR cDNA molecules to be counted accurately. First-strand cDNA for TCR alpha and beta chains was synthesized from specific primers in the conserved constant-segment region. To control for contamination, every cDNA library carried two barcodes: a SMART-Mk sample barcode plus Illumina barcodes. Two successive PCR steps introduced TruSeq adapter sequences along with Illumina sample barcodes. Sequencing of the TCR alpha and beta cDNA libraries was done on the Illumina HiSeq platform using custom primers. The original pipeline was this. MiGEC processed the raw reads to extract unique molecular identifiers, while MiXCR was used to determine the CDR3 positions. Recombination models were inferred per individual with the repgenHMM and IGoR tools using an EM algorithm. The tcR package in R was used for shared clonotype analysis, with sharing normalized by the product of cloneset sizes. To study raw recombination without the effects of thymic and clonal selection, out-of-frame nonproductive sequences were analyzed. Starting from the raw public reads, TCRdb applied fastp trimming at Q25, assembled clones with MiXCR and retained in-frame beta chains. Each CDR3 protein gets just one entry, which takes the most common genes and DNA from the rows behind it. The V and J calls were not made by the authors but by TCRdb's processing. In all, the sample holds hundreds of thousands of distinct CDR3 sequences, and around 5.7% of those were seen once. 1.5% to 2% of the sample lies in the top ten.

The CDR3 numbers 16 residues from cysteine through phenylalanine. Solely the CDR3 DNA is kept, with 48 bases framed from the first base. Clipping removes 6 bases from V and 4 bases from J, with 11 as the unmatched junction base count. As encoded in the germline V gene, CDR1 is MNHEY while CDR2 is SVGEGT. Every donor was a healthy Caucasian. Three unrelated non-twin adults were also sequenced: a male aged 18 to 30, a male aged 50 to 60 and a female aged 50 to 60. Miltenyi CD45RO+ enrichment and human naive T-cell isolation kits were used to isolate memory (CD45RO+) and naive T cells from PBMC. The sequenced sample consisted of naive T cells sorted from blood. This specimen's cell subset or site label, interpreted: cells isolated with a human naive T-cell isolation kit. The origin of this receptor is a man aged 18 to 30 in good health. The rearrangement joined TRBV6-2 or TRBV6-3 to TRBJ2-1; 8 middle bases align to TRBD2. The bases read TGTGCCAGCAGCCAAGGTGGAGCGGGAGTTTACAATGAGCAGTTCTTC. Its protein product is CASSQGGAGVYNEQFF.